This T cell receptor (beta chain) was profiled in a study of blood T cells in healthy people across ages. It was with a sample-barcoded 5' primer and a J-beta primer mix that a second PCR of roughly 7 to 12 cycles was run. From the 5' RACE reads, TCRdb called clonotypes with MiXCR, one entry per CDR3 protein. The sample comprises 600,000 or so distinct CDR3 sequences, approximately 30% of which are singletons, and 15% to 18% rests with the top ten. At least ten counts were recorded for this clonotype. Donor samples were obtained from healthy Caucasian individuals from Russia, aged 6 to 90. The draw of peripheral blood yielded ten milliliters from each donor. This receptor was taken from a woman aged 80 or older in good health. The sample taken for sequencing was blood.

CDR3 coding DNA: TGTGCCAGCACGGACAGGGGATTCTTGATGACTGAAGCTTTCTTT. Amino acids: CASTDRGFLMTEAFF. The chain combines TRBV2 with TRBJ1-1, with 9 bases fitting TRBD1. Germline values: CDR1 SNHLY, CDR2 FYNNEI. J was trimmed by 5 bases and V by 7 bases; bases with no gene match: 11. The CDR3 is made up of 15 amino acids.